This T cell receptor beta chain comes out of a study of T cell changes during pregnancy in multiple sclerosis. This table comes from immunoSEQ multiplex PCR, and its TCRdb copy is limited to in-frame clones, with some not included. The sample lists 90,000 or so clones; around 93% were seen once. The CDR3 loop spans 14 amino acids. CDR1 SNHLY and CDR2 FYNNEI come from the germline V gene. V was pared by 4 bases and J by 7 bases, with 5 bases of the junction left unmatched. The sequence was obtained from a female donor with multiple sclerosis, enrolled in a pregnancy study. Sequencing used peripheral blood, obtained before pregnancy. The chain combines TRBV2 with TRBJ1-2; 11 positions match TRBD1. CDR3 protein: CASSVYGTGGGYTF. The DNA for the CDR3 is TGTGCCAGCAGTGTCTACGGGACAGGGGGTGGCTACACCTTC.